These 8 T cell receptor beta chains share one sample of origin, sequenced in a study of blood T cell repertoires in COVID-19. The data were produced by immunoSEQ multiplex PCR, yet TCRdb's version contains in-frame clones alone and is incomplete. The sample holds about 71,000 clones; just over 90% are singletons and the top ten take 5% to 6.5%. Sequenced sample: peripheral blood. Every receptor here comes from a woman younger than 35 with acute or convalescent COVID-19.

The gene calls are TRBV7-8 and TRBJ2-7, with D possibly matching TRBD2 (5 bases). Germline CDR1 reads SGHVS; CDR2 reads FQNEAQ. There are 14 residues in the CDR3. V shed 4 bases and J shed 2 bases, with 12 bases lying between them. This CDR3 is CASSSGMSPYEQYF. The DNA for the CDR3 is TGTGCCAGCAGCTCGGGGATGAGTCCCTACGAGCAGTACTTC.

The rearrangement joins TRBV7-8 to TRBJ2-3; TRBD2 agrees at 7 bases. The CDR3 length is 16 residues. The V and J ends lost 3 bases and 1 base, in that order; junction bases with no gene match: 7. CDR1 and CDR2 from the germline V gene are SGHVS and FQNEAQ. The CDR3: CASSFGPLAGTDTQYF. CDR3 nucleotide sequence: TGTGCCAGCAGCTTCGGGCCCCTAGCGGGCACAGATACGCAGTATTTT.

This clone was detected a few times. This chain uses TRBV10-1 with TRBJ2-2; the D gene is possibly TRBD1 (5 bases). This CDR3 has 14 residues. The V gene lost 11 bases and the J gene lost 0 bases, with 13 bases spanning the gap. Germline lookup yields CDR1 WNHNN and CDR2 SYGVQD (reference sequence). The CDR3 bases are TGCGCCTCGACAGAGTTCGCGAACACCGGGGAGCTGTTTTTT. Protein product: CASTEFANTGELFF.

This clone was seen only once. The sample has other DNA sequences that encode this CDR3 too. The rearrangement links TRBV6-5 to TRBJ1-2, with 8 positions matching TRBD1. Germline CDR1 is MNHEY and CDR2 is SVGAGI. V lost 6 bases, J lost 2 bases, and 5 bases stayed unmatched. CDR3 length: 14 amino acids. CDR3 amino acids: CASRTGQGNYGYTF. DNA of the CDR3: TGTGCCAGCAGGACCGGACAGGGCAACTATGGCTACACCTTC.

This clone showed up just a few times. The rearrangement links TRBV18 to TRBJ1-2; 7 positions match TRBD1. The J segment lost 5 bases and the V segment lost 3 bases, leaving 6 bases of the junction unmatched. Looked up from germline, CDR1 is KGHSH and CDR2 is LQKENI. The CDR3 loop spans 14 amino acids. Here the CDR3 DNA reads TGTGCCAGCTCACCCAGGACAGGCCAGTATGGCTACACCTTC. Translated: CASSPRTGQYGYTF.

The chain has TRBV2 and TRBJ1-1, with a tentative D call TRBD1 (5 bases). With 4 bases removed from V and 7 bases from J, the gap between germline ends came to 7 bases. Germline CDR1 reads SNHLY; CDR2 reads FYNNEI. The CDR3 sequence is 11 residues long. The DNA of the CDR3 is TGTGCCAGCAGTGTGACAGTTGAAGCTTTCTTT. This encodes CASSVTVEAFF.

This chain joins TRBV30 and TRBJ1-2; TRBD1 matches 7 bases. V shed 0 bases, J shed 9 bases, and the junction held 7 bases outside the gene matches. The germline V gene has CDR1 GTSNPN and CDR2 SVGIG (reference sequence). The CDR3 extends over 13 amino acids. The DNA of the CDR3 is TGTGCCTGGAGTGTACCGGACAGGAGGCGCTACACCTTC. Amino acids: CAWSVPDRRRYTF.

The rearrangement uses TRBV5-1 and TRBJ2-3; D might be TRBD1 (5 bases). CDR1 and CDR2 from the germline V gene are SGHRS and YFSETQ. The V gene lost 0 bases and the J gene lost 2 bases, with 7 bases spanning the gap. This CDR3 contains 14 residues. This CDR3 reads CASSLDGHTDTQYF. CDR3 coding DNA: TGCGCCAGCAGCTTGGACGGACACACAGATACGCAGTATTTT.